Presented here are 18 T cell receptor beta chains from one specimen sequenced in a study of blood T cell repertoires in COVID-19. Clones were sequenced by immunoSEQ multiplex PCR, and TCRdb holds only the in-frame ones, with some missing. Of 300,000 to 400,000 clones listed, over 70% are singletons. Sequences were obtained from peripheral blood. These receptors were obtained from a young man with active or convalescent COVID-19.

The J gene is TRBJ1-1, the V gene TRBV7-3; no firm D call. The CDR3 has 13 amino acids. V shed 8 bases and J shed 0 bases, with 10 bases lying between them. Germline V gives CDR1 SGHTA, CDR2 FQGTGA. The CDR3 spells CASRRTVNTEAFF. DNA for the CDR3: TGTGCCAGCCGTAGAACGGTGAACACTGAAGCTTTCTTT.

This rearrangement joins TRBV29-1 to TRBJ1-6; no definite D call. The CDR3 loop spans 10 amino acids. V was clipped by 8 bases and J by 7 bases, with 6 bases between them. Looked up from germline, CDR1 is SQVTM and CDR2 is ANQGSEA. In DNA form, the CDR3 reads TGCAGCCCCCCAAATTCACCCCTCCACTTT. Its protein product is CSPPNSPLHF.

The chain recombines TRBV5-5 with TRBJ1-2, with a tentative D call TRBD1 (5 bases). The length of the CDR3 is 18 residues. The V gene's germline CDR1 is SGHKS and CDR2 YYEKEE (reference sequence). Trimming left V 0 bases short and J 0 bases short, with 18 bases between. In DNA, the CDR3 is TGTGCCAGCAGCTTGGTTGGGGGGGAGAGGGCCTCTAACTATGGCTACACCTTC. It translates to CASSLVGGERASNYGYTF.

The chain combines TRBV5-1 with TRBJ1-1; the match to TRBD1 covers 9 bases. V gave up 3 bases and J gave up 0 bases; unmatched junction bases: 3. CDR1 and CDR2 (germline): SGHRS, YFSETQ. The CDR3 has 15 amino acids. The CDR3 sequence: CASSSGTGLNTEAFF. CDR3 DNA: TGCGCCAGCAGCTCCGGGACAGGGCTGAACACTGAAGCTTTCTTT.

The gene calls are TRBV6-2 or TRBV6-3 and TRBJ1-4; D unclear. The length of the CDR3 is 12 residues. Germline V lookup: CDR1 MNHEY, CDR2 SVGEGT. V gave up 5 bases and J gave up 7 bases, with 8 bases separating them. CDR3 coding DNA: TGTGCCAGCAGTCCCGCGGGTGAAAAACTGTTTTTT. This codes for CASSPAGEKLFF.

This clone was seen once. The chain recombines TRBV18 with TRBJ1-2, with 10 bases fitting TRBD1. Germline V gives CDR1 KGHSH, CDR2 LQKENI. The CDR3 consists of 12 residues. V trimming: 8 bases; J trimming: 6 bases; junction bases outside the gene matches: 3. The CDR3 DNA follows: TGTGCCAGCCAAGGGACAGGGGATGGCTACACCTTC. Translated: CASQGTGDGYTF.

The chain links TRBV19 to TRBJ2-2, with 12 bases identical to TRBD1. The CDR3 contains 16 residues. J gave up 7 bases and V 7 bases, and 10 bases lay outside the gene matches. The germline CDR1 and CDR2 sequences are LNHDA and SQIVND (reference sequence). The CDR3 nucleotides read TGTGCCAGTATCAGACCGGGACAGGGGGCTGACGGGGAGCTGTTTTTT. This sequence encodes CASIRPGQGADGELFF.

This chain joins TRBV12-5 and TRBJ2-2; 16 positions match TRBD2. The CDR3 length is 18 residues. The germline CDR1 and CDR2 sequences are LGHNT and FRNRAP. The ends lost 5 bases at V and 5 bases at J; junction bases unmatched: 8. The CDR3 sequence: CASGPGTSGGDGTGELFF. The CDR3 DNA sequence: TGTGCTAGTGGTCCCGGGACTAGCGGGGGGGATGGAACCGGGGAGCTGTTTTTT.

This clone was recorded once. The J gene is TRBJ2-7, the V gene TRBV4-1, with 8 bases that match TRBD1. Trimming removed 4 bases from V and 2 bases from J; junction bases left unmatched: 1. This CDR3 contains 13 residues. Germline V lookup: CDR1 MGHRA, CDR2 YSYEKL. The CDR3 coding sequence is TGCGCCAGCAGCCCGGGACAGGCCTACGAGCAGTACTTC. Its protein is CASSPGQAYEQYF.

The chain links TRBV6-5 to TRBJ2-7; TRBD2 matches 11 bases. The V and J ends lost 6 bases and 2 bases, in that order; junction bases with no gene match: 6. Germline CDR1 is MNHEY and CDR2 is SVGAGI. This CDR3 contains 15 residues. CDR3 sequence: CASSPGLAEPYEQYF. CDR3 DNA: TGTGCCAGCAGCCCGGGACTAGCGGAGCCCTACGAGCAGTACTTC.

The chain has TRBV7-3 and TRBJ1-4; D uncertain. The V end lost 5 bases, the J end lost 4 bases, and 11 bases lay between the germline ends. CDR1 is SGHTA, CDR2 FQGTGA, per germline. The CDR3 totals 14 residues. CDR3 in amino acids: CASSPAGSNEKLFF. DNA of the CDR3: TGTGCCAGCAGCCCGGCGGGGAGTAATGAAAAACTGTTTTTT.

The J gene is TRBJ1-4, the V gene TRBV5-1, with TRBD1 identical over 8 bases. The length of the CDR3 is 17 residues. Germline V CDR1 and CDR2: SGHRS, YFSETQ. The ends lost 0 bases at V and 4 bases at J; junction bases unmatched: 8. Here the CDR3 reads CASSLAGPDRGNEKLFF. In DNA, the CDR3 is TGCGCCAGCAGCTTGGCGGGACCCGACAGGGGTAATGAAAAACTGTTTTTT.

The chain joins TRBV6-5 to TRBJ1-1; TRBD1 might be the D (5 bases). Trimming removed 6 bases at V and 3 bases at J, with 17 bases between. Germline V gene sequence: CDR1 MNHEY, CDR2 SVGAGI. This CDR3 is 15 amino acids long. For the CDR3, the DNA is TGTGCCAGCAGCCTAGATCCGGGCAGGGACACTGAAGCTTTCTTT. Residues: CASSLDPGRDTEAFF.

CDR3 amino acids: CASSLGGVTEAFF. The DNA of the CDR3 is TGTGCCAGCAGCTTAGGCGGGGTCACTGAAGCTTTCTTT. The chain uses TRBV7-2 and TRBJ1-1, with no clear D. The CDR3 runs 13 residues. V gave up 1 base and J gave up 4 bases, with 7 bases separating them. Germline V CDR1 and CDR2: SGHTA, FQGNSA.

The chain couples TRBV4-1 to TRBJ1-3; unclear D gene. There are 16 residues in the CDR3. The germline V gene encodes CDR1 MGHRA and CDR2 YSYEKL. Trimming removed 1 base from V and 0 bases from J, with 10 bases in between. In DNA form, the CDR3 reads TGCGCCAGCAGCCAAGTGGGCAGCCACTCTGGAAACACCATATATTTT. Translation gives CASSQVGSHSGNTIYF.

The chain recombines TRBV6-6 with TRBJ1-3; tentatively, D is TRBD1 (5 bases). This CDR3 is built from 16 residues. V gave up 0 bases and J gave up 0 bases, with 9 bases separating them. CDR1 is MNHNY, CDR2 SVGAGI, per germline (reference sequence). CDR3 sequence: CASSYSPQGSGNTIYF. The DNA for the CDR3 is TGTGCCAGCAGTTACTCCCCTCAGGGCTCTGGAAACACCATATATTTT.

V is TRBV13 and J is TRBJ1-4, with no clear D. CDR1 and CDR2 (germline): PRHDT, FYEKMQ (reference sequence). The CDR3 sequence is 12 residues long. V lost 10 bases and J lost 10, with 16 bases in between. CDR3 sequence: CATSTGEGKLFF. The DNA for the CDR3 is TGTGCCACCTCGACCGGGGAGGGAAAACTGTTTTTT.

The chain couples TRBV7-2 to TRBJ2-5; D gene uncertain. CDR1 and CDR2 from the germline V gene are SGHTA and FQGNSA. The CDR3 sequence is 15 residues long. Between the trimmed V and J ends, which lost 3 bases and 0 bases, there was a span of 11 bases. CDR3 residues: CASSFGQAYQETQYF. CDR3 bases: TGTGCCAGCAGCTTCGGTCAGGCCTACCAAGAGACCCAGTACTTC.